This TCR beta chain came from a study of T-cell memory formation after mild COVID-19 (dated by TCRdb to the early 2020s). Regarding the complete study: TCR sequence clusters from the two donors were largely donor specific. Longitudinal TCRalpha and TCRbeta repertoire sequencing tracked T-cell clones expanding and contracting after mild COVID-19 in a couple of donors. Two young, previously healthy adult volunteers made up the cohort, one male and one female. What the research found in general, with its limitations: Whether the second-wave clones peaking on day 37 were SARS-CoV-2 specific was not confirmed. Some responding clones were found in pre-infection memory, which suggests that pre-existing cross-reactive memory T cells took part in the SARS-CoV-2 response. Contracting CD4+ clones appeared mostly in the CM and EM memory subsets, whereas CD8+ clones were enriched in EMRA. The study covered only two mild cases, and larger cohorts including severe cases with pre-infection samples were considered necessary. From day 15 to 85, contracting clones showed balanced CD4/CD8 phenotypes, whereas a second wave of clones that expanded from day 15 to 37 leaned towards CD4+.

From its cysteine to its phenylalanine, the CDR3 spans 11 amino acids. The sequence is cut down to CDR3 DNA, 33 bases in frame from base 1. V drops 8 bases and J drops 8 bases, leaving 12 bases in between. Taken from the germline V gene (reference sequence), the CDR1 and CDR2 loops are MNHNY and SVGAGI. Comments on this clonotype: The clone's antigen remains unknown. The record has no base qualities; no much larger clone is one base away.

Sequenced using an Illumina NovaSeq 6000. Using 5'RACE with constant-segment primers, TCRalpha and TCRbeta cDNA libraries were constructed, with sample barcodes and unique molecular identifiers added in the process. RNA was extracted from every sample with Trizol reagent. The libraries were amplified in two PCR steps, and the second step added a second sample barcode and Illumina TruSeq adapters. Libraries were sequenced on an Illumina NovaSeq with 2 x 150 bp paired-end reads. Per the source publication's procedure: Reads were demultiplexed and collapsed into UMI-guided consensus sequences with migec v1.2.7. With mixcr v2.1.11, UMI consensuses were aligned to TRA and TRB V and J templates and assembled into clonotypes. A clonotype was counted as expanded or contracted only when both edgeR and NoisET called the clonotype significant, with the noise models trained on biological replicates. For edgeR calls, the cutoffs were a false discovery rate-adjusted p below 0.01 and a log2 fold-change threshold of 1. PCA with hierarchical clustering of max-normalized trajectories of the 1000 most abundant clonotypes was used as exploratory dynamics analysis. The CD4 or CD8 phenotype of responding clones was assigned using the separately sequenced CD4+ and CD8+ repertoires. The raw public data were reprocessed by TCRdb itself: fastp quality trimming at Q25, MiXCR clonotype calling, in-frame beta chains only. Each entry merges the rows of one CDR3 protein and shows their most common DNA and genes. The V and J calls and clone size come from TCRdb's table, not from the authors' own analysis. Counted in this sample were 100,000 to 120,000 distinct CDR3 sequences; about 20% of them appeared once. The ten top clones hold about 42% of the sample.

Ficoll-Paque density gradient centrifugation was used to isolate PBMCs. The sequenced material came from PBMCs or a T cell subset sorted from them (not recorded which). The sequence was collected from a man between 18 and 35 years old who had mild COVID-19 (a few samples of this study predate the infection). The sample titles of this study are shuffled in the database, so cell type and time point are left out; the donor was told from shared clones. The V gene is TRBV6-6 and the J gene is TRBJ1-2, with TRBD1 tentatively as D gene (5 bases match). The CDR3 in this case is CASLGGRGYTF. The DNA sequence is as follows: TGTGCCAGCCTGGGGGGACGCGGCTACACCTTC.